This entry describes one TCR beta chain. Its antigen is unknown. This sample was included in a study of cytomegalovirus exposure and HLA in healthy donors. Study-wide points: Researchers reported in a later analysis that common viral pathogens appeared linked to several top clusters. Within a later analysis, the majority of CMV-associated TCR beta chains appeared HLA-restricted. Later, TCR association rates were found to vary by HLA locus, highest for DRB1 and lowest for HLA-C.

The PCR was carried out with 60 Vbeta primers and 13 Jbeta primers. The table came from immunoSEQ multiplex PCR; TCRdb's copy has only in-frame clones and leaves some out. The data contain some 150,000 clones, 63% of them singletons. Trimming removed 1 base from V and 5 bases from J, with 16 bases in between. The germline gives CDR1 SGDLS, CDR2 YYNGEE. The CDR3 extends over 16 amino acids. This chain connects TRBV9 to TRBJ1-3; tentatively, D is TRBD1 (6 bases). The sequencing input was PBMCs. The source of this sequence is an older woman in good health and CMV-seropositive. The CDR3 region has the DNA TGTGCCAGCAGCGTATCCGAGGGGGGGAGCAGAAACACCATATATTTT. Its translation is CASSVSEGGSRNTIYF.